This T cell receptor (beta chain) is from a study of blood T cell repertoires in COVID-19 (TCRdb year 2020). Context from the whole study: Samples covering the acute and convalescent phases of COVID-19 were provided by collaborators in the United States, Italy and Spain. The material from the prospective study consisted of cDNA or gDNA derived from T cells, B-cell-depleted T cells, or PBMCs. A freely available public database, intended as a resource for researchers studying the immune response to SARS-CoV-2, is where the repertoires were released. The sample metadata nearly always contained a de-identified subject ID, COVID-19 status, age in years and sex. Deeply sampled blood TCRbeta repertoires from subjects exposed to, actively infected with, or recovered from COVID-19 were included in the dataset. Where available, HLA class I and class II types were obtained from metadata supplied by the sample provider rather than from assay-based typing. The samples were drawn from two sources: the first 160 participants of the ongoing ImmuneRACE study, and approximately 1,300 subjects contributed by 6 global collaborators. Broad study findings and their caveats: The quantity of clinical and demographic metadata differed by source and by participant and was supplied without curation.

The immunoSEQ Assay, a bias-controlled multiplex PCR, was used to amplify TCRbeta CDR3 regions from genomic DNA. Per the authors' processing: The number of nucleated cells in each sample was estimated from the amplification of reference gene primers within the assay. To quantify the absolute abundance of each unique TCRbeta CDR3 rearrangement, sequence reads were collapsed and filtered. For each sample, productive Simpson clonality was calculated by taking the square root of Simpson's diversity index across productive rearrangements. The table comes from immuneACCESS by way of TCRdb, which keeps in-frame sequences with V and J called. Part of the clones is missing from these tables; in studies checked, under half for an unresolved V gene and the rest for unknown reasons. Clone size and the V and J calls come from that table; the DNA yielded D and trimming. Across this sample there are approximately 80,000 clones, with about 90% seen only once. The biggest ten clones account for 1% of the sample.

CDR1 and CDR2 are read off the germline V gene (reference sequence) as LGHDT and YNNKEL. The cysteine opens and the phenylalanine closes a CDR3 of 13 amino acids. Of the read, only the CDR3 DNA is kept; its 39 bases are in frame from base 1. Germline trimming amounts to 4 bases on V and 3 bases on J, with 3 as the count of junction bases outside the gene matches. On this clone itself: There is no known antigen for this receptor. Base qualities are not recorded, but no much larger clone differs from it by a single base.

Each collaborating institution followed its own protocols to collect whole blood in K2EDTA tubes. For TCRbeta analysis, collaborator samples were shipped as frozen whole blood, as isolated PBMCs, or as DNA extracted from either sample type. Recombination linked TRBV3-1 (or the pseudogene TRBV3-2) to TRBJ2-7; 7 middle bases align to TRBD2. The receptor was isolated from a woman in her 50s in a cohort sampled during active COVID-19. Sequencing used peripheral blood. The CDR3 protein sequence reads: CASSLGLGYEQYF. The bases read TGTGCCAGCAGCCTAGGACTAGGCTACGAGCAGTACTTC.